The 6 T cell receptor beta chains below were found in one sample sequenced in a study of T cells after posttransplantation cyclophosphamide. The naive gate required viable CD3+CD4+ or CD3+CD8+ cells with CCR7+CD45RA+CD45RO-CD95-CD27+CD28+ phenotype. Libraries were prepared by immunoSEQ multiplex PCR; TCRdb keeps only in-frame clonotypes and omits some of them. The sample has some 33,000 clones, roughly 91% seen once; the top ten hold around 0.096%. The sequenced material came from naive CD4+ T cells sorted from blood. The receptors derive from a man younger than 45 in good health and a related stem cell transplant donor.

The V gene is TRBV5-1, the J gene TRBJ2-3; a possible D gene is TRBD1 (6 bases). The V end lost 2 bases, the J end lost 0 bases, and 10 bases lay between the germline ends. The CDR3 spans 15 residues. Germline V gene sequence: CDR1 SGHRS, CDR2 YFSETQ. The CDR3 DNA follows: TGCGCCAGCAGCTTACAGGGTTCTAGCACAGATACGCAGTATTTT. Protein: CASSLQGSSTDTQYF.

This clone has only one observation. The V gene is TRBV28, the J gene TRBJ1-4; D is perhaps TRBD1 (5 bases). This CDR3 is built from 14 residues. V was trimmed by 6 bases and J by 2 bases, leaving 10 bases between them. Looked up from germline, CDR1 is MDHEN and CDR2 is SYDVKM. CDR3 nucleotide sequence: TGTGCCAGCAGCCAGGGAGGGACTAATGAAAAACTGTTTTTT. It translates to CASSQGGTNEKLFF.

The sample holds one count of this clone. The genes are TRBV6-6 and TRBJ1-6; D remains unclear. Germline values: CDR1 MNHNY, CDR2 SVGAGI (reference sequence). This CDR3 contains 14 residues. Trimming cost V 5 bases and J 0 bases, with 5 bases left between them. The CDR3 region has the DNA TGTGCCAGCAGTCATCACTCCTATAATTCACCCCTCCACTTT. Its translation is CASSHHSYNSPLHF.

The chain couples TRBV21-1 to TRBJ1-2; the tabulated D call, TRBD1, remains unverified against the DNA. TRBV21-1 is an annotated pseudogene. The CDR3 loop spans 17 amino acids. CDR3 sequence (DNA): TGTGCCAGCAGGCAGGAAAAGGACATTGAAGCTAACTATGGCTACACCTTC. Translated, it gives CASRQEKDIEANYGYTF.

The CDR3 here is CASSPGQNTEAFF. The CDR3 DNA follows: TGTGCCAGCTCACCAGGACAGAACACTGAAGCTTTCTTT. The rearrangement joins TRBV18 to TRBJ1-1, with D maybe TRBD1 (5 bases). Trimming left V 2 bases short and J 1 base short, with 5 bases between. The CDR3 spans 13 residues. Germline CDR1 and CDR2: KGHSH and LQKENI.

The DNA of the CDR3 is TGTGCCAGTAGCCCCGACAGGGGCGCTGAAGCTTTCTTT. This encodes CASSPDRGAEAFF. The rearrangement links TRBV19 to TRBJ1-1, with 8 nucleotides matching TRBD1. This CDR3 is built from 13 residues. Losses at the gene ends were 6 bases for V and 6 bases for J; bases not matched to a gene: 6. The germline gives CDR1 LNHDA, CDR2 SQIVND (reference sequence).